The 8 T cell receptor beta chains listed next were all sequenced from one sample in a study of neurological immune-mediated disorders. TCRdb used MiXCR to reprocess the 5' RACE reads, holding one entry per CDR3 protein. Of around 50,000 distinct CDR3 sequences detected, under 4.5% appear once; the ten largest clones hold around 3.1%. Source material: PBMCs. The receptors were gathered from a woman in her twenties or thirties with multiple sclerosis.

This clonotype was seen ten or more times. This rearrangement joins TRBV20-1 to TRBJ2-5, with D perhaps matching TRBD2 (5 bases). This CDR3 has 14 amino acids. Germline V gene lookup returns CDR1 DFQATT and CDR2 SNEGSKA (reference sequence). V was trimmed by 0 bases and J by 5 bases, leaving 13 bases between them. CDR3 region: CSARDHRGSETQYF. The CDR3 DNA follows: TGCAGTGCTAGAGATCATCGGGGTTCGGAGACCCAGTACTTC.

This clonotype was counted ten times or more. This sequence joins TRBV29-1 and TRBJ1-3; D is undetermined. Germline-derived CDR1 and CDR2 are SQVTM and ANQGSEA. The CDR3 sequence is 13 residues long. Trimming shortened V by 8 bases and J by 0 bases, and 11 bases separated the two germline ends. The CDR3 protein is CSFAQSSGNTIYF. The DNA of the CDR3 is TGCAGCTTCGCCCAGAGCTCTGGAAACACCATATATTTT.

This clonotype appeared many times. The chain has TRBV29-1 and TRBJ1-1, with D uncertain. Germline-derived CDR1 and CDR2 are SQVTM and ANQGSEA. Trimming stripped 6 bases from V and 4 bases from J, with 9 bases between. This CDR3 has 11 residues. CDR3 in DNA: TGCAGCGTCATGGGGAGCACTGAAGCTTTCTTT. Its protein product is CSVMGSTEAFF.

This clonotype was seen ten or more times. CDR3 protein: CASSLSGPPSSALYEQYF. CDR3 DNA: TGTGCCAGCAGTTTATCCGGGCCTCCCTCTAGCGCCCTCTACGAGCAGTACTTC. The chain combines TRBV28 with TRBJ2-7; D perhaps matches TRBD2 (6 bases). The V end lost 1 base, the J end lost 3 bases, and 22 bases lay between the germline ends. This CDR3 is built from 18 residues. From germline, CDR1 is MDHEN and CDR2 SYDVKM.

This clonotype was found many times. This chain uses TRBV12-3 or TRBV12-4 with TRBJ2-2; no clear D gene. This CDR3 has 14 amino acids. V was pared by 3 bases and J by 2 bases, with 7 bases between. DNA of the CDR3: TGTGCCAGCAGTTTGGTCCCCAACACCGGGGAGCTGTTTTTT. It is translated as CASSLVPNTGELFF.

In this sample, this clonotype turned up many times. In DNA, the CDR3 is TGCGCCAGCAGCTTGGTCCCGTTGTCGTCGCTGGACGTCCTGACTTTC. Residues: CASSLVPLSSLDVLTF. This sequence joins TRBV5-1 and TRBJ2-6; D gene uncertain. CDR1 and CDR2 from the germline V gene are SGHRS and YFSETQ. V was cut by 0 bases and J by 11 bases, with 18 bases left in between. There are 16 residues in the CDR3.

Remarks on this clonotype: Relative to the germline gene, one junction end is altered; a read error may explain this. CDR3 coding DNA: TGCAGTGCTCGAGACCAGCGGGCCGCTACCTACAATGAGCAGTTCTTC. Translating gives CSARDQRAATYNEQFF. The rearrangement joins TRBV20-1 to TRBJ2-1, with D possibly matching TRBD2 (6 bases). Germline CDR1 DFQATT, CDR2 SNEGSKA (reference sequence). This CDR3 is built from 16 residues.

In this sample, this clonotype turned up many times. This sequence joins TRBV12-3 or TRBV12-4 and TRBJ2-1, with 13 bases that match TRBD2. CDR3 size: 15 residues. V shed 4 bases, J shed 8 bases, and the junction held 5 bases outside the gene matches. In DNA, the CDR3 is TGTGCCAGCAGTTCGGGACTAGCGGGGATAGATGAGCAGTTCTTC. As protein: CASSSGLAGIDEQFF.